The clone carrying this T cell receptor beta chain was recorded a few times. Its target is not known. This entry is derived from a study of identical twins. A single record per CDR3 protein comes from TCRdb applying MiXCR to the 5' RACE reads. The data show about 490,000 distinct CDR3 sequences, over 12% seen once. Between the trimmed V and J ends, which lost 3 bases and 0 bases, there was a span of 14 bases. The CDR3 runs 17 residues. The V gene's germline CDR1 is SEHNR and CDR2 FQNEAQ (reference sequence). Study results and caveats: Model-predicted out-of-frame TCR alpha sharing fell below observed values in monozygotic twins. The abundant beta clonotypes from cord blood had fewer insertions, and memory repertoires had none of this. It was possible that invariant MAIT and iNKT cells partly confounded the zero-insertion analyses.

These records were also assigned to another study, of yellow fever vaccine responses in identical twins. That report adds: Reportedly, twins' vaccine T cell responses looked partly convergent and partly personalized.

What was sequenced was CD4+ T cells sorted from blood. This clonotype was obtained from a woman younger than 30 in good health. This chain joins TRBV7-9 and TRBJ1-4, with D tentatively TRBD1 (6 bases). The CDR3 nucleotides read TGTGCCAGCAGCTTTGGGACACGGGGTGCAACTAATGAAAAACTGTTTTTT. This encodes CASSFGTRGATNEKLFF. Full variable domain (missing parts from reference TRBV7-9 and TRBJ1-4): DTGVSQNPRHKITKRGQNVTFRCDPISEHNRLYWYRQTLGQGPEFLTYFQNEAQLEKSRLLSDRFSAERPKGSFSTLEIQRTEQGDSAMYLCASSFGTRGATNEKLFFGSGTQLSVL.